This T cell receptor beta chain was captured by sequencing in a study of T cell responses to AZD1222 COVID-19 vaccine. Study-wide findings and caveats: Only 5 or 6 individuals given AZD1222 were seropositive at baseline. It should be noted that donors were predominantly white British and more often female, and clonal diversity was possibly underestimated.

As concerns this clone: The antigen is undetermined.

Only in-frame clones appear in the TCRdb table, and some are missing; sequencing was by immunoSEQ multiplex PCR. The sample holds approximately 150,000 clones, about 89% seen once. The study pooled second doses at about 4 or about 12 weeks. Trimming at V came to 6 bases and at J to 0 bases, leaving 6 bases not matched to a gene. This CDR3 contains 15 residues. Germline CDR1 is SGHTA and CDR2 is FQGNSA. This chain links TRBV7-2 with TRBJ2-7; 9 bases are a match to TRBD2. The TCR was taken from an adult who received the AZD1222 COVID-19 vaccine. Sequencing used peripheral blood, obtained 28 days after the second AZD1222 dose. This CDR3 is CASRESSGGSYEQYF. The CDR3 DNA sequence: TGTGCCAGCAGGGAGAGTAGCGGGGGCTCCTACGAGCAGTACTTC.